This T cell receptor beta chain originates from a study of circulating and synovial CD4+ cells in juvenile arthritis. Some clones are missing from TCRdb's copy, which holds only in-frame ones; the method was immunoSEQ multiplex PCR. The sample contains about 32,000 clones, over 90% of which appear only once. The CDR3 is made up of 15 amino acids. The V and J ends lost 7 bases and 2 bases, in that order; junction bases with no gene match: 10. CDR1 is SNHLY, CDR2 FYNNEI, per germline. This rearrangement joins TRBV2 to TRBJ2-7; TRBD1 matches 8 bases. The sequence came from a human donor with juvenile idiopathic arthritis. The sample comprised CD4+ T cells from blood. The CDR3 DNA is TGTGCCAGCACCCAATCCGGGACAGGAACCTACGAGCAGTACTTC. This encodes CASTQSGTGTYEQYF.